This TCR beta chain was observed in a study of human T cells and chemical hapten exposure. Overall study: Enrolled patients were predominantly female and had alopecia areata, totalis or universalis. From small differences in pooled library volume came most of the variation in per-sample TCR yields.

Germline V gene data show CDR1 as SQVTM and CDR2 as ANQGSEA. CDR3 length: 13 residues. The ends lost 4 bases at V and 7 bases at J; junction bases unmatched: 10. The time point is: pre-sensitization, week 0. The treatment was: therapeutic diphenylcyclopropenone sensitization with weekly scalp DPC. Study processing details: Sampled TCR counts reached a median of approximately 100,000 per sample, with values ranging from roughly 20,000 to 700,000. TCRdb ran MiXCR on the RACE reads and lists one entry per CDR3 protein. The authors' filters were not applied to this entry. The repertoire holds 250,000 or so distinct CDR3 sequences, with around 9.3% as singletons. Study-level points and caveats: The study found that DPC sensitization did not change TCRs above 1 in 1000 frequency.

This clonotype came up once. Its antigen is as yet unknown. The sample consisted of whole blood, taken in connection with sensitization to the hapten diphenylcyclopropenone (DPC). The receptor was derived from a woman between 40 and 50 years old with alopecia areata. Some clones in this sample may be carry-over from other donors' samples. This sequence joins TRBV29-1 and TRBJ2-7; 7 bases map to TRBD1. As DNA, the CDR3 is TGCAGCGTTGGATCACAGGGGACCCCAGAGCAGTACTTC. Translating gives CSVGSQGTPEQYF.